This record concerns one TCR beta chain sequence. Its antigen is not known. This sample was included in a study of blood T cells in healthy people across ages. Through a sample-barcoded 5' primer and a J-beta primer mix, a second PCR was run for about 6 to 12 cycles. MiXCR, run by TCRdb on the 5' RACE reads, gives a single entry per CDR3 protein. Of 850,000 to 1,000,000 distinct CDR3 sequences in the sample, roughly 52% were seen once. General study results and limits: Measured against age, TCR beta diversity per million T cells decreased in a roughly linear manner.

The specimen was blood. The clonotype originates from a man in his thirties or forties in good health.

The CDR3 region is CSAIRAGGSNEQFF. The CDR3 bases are TGCAGTGCTATCCGGGCCGGTGGTTCCAATGAGCAGTTCTTC. This chain connects TRBV20-1 to TRBJ2-1; D not certain. The germline V and J ends were trimmed by 4 bases and 6 bases, with 16 bases remaining between them. The CDR3 extends over 14 amino acids. Germline V gives CDR1 DFQATT, CDR2 SNEGSKA (reference sequence).